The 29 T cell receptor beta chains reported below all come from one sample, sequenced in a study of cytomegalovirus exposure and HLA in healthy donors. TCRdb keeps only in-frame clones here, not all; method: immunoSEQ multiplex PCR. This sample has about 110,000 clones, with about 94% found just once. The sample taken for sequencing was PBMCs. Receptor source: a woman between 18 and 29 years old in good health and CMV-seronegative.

In nucleotides, the CDR3 is TGTGCCATCAGTGACAGGGGTTACGAGCAGTACTTC. Translation: CAISDRGYEQYF. The V gene is TRBV10-3, the J gene TRBJ2-7, with D possibly TRBD1 on 6 matching bases. CDR1 is ENHRY and CDR2 is SYGVKD in the germline V gene. The V end lost 3 bases, the J end lost 4 bases, and 7 bases lay between the germline ends. The CDR3 sequence is 12 residues long.

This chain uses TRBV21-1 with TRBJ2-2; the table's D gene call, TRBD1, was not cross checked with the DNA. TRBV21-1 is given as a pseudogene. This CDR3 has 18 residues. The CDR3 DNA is TGTGCCAGCAGCAAAGTTTTGGGCCGGGACAGAGGCCCCGGGGAGCTGTTTTTT. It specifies CASSKVLGRDRGPGELFF.

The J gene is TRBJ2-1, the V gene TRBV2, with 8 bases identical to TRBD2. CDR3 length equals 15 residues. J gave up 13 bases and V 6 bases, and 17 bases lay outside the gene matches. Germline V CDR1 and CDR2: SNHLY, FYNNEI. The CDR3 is CASRNVSGGLTGQFF. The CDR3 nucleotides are TGTGCCAGCAGGAATGTAAGCGGGGGCCTCACGGGCCAGTTCTTC. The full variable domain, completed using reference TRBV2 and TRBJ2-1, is EPEVTQTPSHQVTQMGQEVILRCVPISNHLYFYWYRQILGQKVEFLVSFYNNEISEKSEIFDDQFSVERPDGSNFTLKIRSTKLEDSAMYFCASRNVSGGLTGQFFGPGTRLTVL.

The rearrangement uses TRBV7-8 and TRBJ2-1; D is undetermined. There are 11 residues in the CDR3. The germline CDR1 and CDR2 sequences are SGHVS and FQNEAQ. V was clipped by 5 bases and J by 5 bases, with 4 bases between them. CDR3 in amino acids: CASSRNNEQFF. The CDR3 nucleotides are TGTGCCAGCAGCCGTAACAATGAGCAGTTCTTC.

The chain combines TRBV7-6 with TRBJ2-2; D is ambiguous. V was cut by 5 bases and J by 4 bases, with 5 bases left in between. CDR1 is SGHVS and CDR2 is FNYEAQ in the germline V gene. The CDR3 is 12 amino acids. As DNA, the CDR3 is TGTGCCAGCAGCCCCGTCACCGGGGAGCTGTTTTTT. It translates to CASSPVTGELFF.

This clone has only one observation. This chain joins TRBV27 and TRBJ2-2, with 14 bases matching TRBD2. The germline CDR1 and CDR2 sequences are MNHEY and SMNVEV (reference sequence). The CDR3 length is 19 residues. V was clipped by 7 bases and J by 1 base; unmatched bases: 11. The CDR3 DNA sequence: TGTGCCAGCATCCCGCACGGGACTAGCGGGGGCCTGAACACCGGGGAGCTGTTTTTT. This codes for CASIPHGTSGGLNTGELFF.

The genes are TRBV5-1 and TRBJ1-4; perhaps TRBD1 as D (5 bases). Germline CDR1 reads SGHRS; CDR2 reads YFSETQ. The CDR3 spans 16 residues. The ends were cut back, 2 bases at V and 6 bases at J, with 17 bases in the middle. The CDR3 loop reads CASSFNTATRDEKLFF. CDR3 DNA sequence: TGCGCCAGCAGCTTTAACACAGCTACCAGGGATGAAAAACTGTTTTTT. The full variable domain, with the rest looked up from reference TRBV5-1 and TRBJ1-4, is KAGVTQTPRYLIKTRGQQVTLSCSPISGHRSVSWYQQTPGQGLQFLFEYFSETQRNKGNFPGRFSGRQFSNSRSEMNVSTLELGDSALYLCASSFNTATRDEKLFFGSGTQLSVL.

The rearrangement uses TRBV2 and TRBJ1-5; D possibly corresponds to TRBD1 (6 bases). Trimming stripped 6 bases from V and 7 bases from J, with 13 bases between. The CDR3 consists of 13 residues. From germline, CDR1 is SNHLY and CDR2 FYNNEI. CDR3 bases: TGTGCCAGCAGGGCCGGGGGGGCCCAGCCCCAGCATTTT. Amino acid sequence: CASRAGGAQPQHF.

CDR3 region: CASSAGSSVPLHF. CDR3 bases: TGTGCCAGCTCTGCGGGGAGTTCGGTTCCCCTCCACTTT. J is TRBJ1-6 and V is TRBV5-6; D unresolved. Germline assignment: CDR1 SGHDT and CDR2 YYEEEE. This CDR3 region has 13 residues. With 7 bases removed from V and 13 bases from J, the gap between germline ends came to 18 bases.

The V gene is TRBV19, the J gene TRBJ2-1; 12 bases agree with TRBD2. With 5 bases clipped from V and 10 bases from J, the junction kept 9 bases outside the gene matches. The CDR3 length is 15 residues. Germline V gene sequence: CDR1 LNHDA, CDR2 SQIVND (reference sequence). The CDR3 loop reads CASSFVTSGGKEQFF. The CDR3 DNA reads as TGTGCCAGTAGTTTTGTGACTAGCGGGGGCAAGGAGCAGTTCTTC.

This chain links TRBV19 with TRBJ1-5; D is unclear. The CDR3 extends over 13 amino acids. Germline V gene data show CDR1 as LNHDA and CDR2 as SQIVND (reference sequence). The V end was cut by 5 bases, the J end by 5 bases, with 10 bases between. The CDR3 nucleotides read TGTGCCAGTAGTTACAACAGTGATCAGCCCCAGCATTTT. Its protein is CASSYNSDQPQHF. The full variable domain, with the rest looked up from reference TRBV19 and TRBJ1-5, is DGGITQSPKYLFRKEGQNVTLSCEQNLNHDAMYWYRQDPGQGLRLIYYSQIVNDFQKGDIAEGYSVSREKKESFPLTVTSAQKNPTAFYLCASSYNSDQPQHFGDGTRLSIL.

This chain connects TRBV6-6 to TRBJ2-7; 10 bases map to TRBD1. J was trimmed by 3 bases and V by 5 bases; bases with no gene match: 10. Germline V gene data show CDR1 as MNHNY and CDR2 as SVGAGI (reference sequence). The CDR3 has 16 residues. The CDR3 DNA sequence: TGTGCCAGCAGTCCTACCGGACAGGGGGGGTTCTACGAGCAGTACTTC. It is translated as CASSPTGQGGFYEQYF.

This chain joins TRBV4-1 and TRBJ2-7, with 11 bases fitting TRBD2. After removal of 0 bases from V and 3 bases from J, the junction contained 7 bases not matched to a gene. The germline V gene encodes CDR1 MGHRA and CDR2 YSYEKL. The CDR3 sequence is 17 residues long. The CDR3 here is CASSQEELAGEHYEQYF. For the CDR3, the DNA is TGCGCCAGCAGCCAAGAAGAACTAGCGGGGGAACACTACGAGCAGTACTTC.

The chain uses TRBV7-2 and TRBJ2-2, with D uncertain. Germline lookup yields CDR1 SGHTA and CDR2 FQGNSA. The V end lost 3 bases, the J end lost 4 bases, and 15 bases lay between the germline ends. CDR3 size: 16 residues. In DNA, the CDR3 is TGTGCCAGCAGCTTCAGTGCCACACAGAGCACCGGGGAGCTGTTTTTT. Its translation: CASSFSATQSTGELFF.

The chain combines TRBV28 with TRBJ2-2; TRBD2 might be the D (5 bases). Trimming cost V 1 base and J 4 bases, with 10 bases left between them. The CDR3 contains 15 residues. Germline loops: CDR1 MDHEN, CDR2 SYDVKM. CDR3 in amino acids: CASSLFPSITGELFF. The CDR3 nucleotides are TGTGCCAGCAGTTTATTCCCTAGCATCACCGGGGAGCTGTTTTTT.

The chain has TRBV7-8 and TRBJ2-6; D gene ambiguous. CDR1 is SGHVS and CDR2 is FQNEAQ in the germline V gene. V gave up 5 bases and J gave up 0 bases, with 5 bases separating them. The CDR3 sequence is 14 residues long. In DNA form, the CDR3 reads TGTGCCAGCAGCCTCAGCTCTGGGGCCAACGTCCTGACTTTC. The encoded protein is CASSLSSGANVLTF.

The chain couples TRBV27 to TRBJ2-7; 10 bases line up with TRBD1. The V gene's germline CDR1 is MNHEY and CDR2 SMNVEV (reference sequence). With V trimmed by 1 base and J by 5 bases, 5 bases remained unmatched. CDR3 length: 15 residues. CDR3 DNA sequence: TGTGCCAGCAGTTTATGGGCCGGGACAGGGGACGAGCAGTACTTC. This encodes CASSLWAGTGDEQYF.

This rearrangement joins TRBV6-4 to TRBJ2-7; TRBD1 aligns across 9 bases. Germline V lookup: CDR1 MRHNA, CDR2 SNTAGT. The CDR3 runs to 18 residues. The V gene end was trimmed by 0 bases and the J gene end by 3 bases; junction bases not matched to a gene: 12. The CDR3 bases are TGTGCCAGCAGTGACTCGGCTGGAAGGGACAGGGACCACTACGAGCAGTACTTC. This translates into CASSDSAGRDRDHYEQYF.

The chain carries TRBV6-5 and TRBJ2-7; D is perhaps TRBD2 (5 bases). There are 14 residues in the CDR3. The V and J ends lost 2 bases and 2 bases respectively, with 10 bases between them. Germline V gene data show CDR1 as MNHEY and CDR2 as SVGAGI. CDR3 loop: CASSYGSGTYEQYF. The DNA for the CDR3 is TGTGCCAGCAGTTACGGGAGCGGAACCTACGAGCAGTACTTC.

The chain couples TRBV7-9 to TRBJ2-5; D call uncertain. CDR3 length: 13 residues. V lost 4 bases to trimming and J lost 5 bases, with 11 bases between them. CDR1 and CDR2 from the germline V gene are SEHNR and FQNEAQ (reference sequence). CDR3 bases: TGTGCCAGCAGCTCTATGCTGCGGGAGACCCAGTACTTC. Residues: CASSSMLRETQYF.

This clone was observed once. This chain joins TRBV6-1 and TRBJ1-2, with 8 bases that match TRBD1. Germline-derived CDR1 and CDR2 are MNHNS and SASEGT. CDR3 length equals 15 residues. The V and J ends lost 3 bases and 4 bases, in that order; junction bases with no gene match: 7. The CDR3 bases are TGTGCCAGCAGTGAGGGGACAGGCTATTCCTATGGCTACACCTTC. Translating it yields CASSEGTGYSYGYTF.

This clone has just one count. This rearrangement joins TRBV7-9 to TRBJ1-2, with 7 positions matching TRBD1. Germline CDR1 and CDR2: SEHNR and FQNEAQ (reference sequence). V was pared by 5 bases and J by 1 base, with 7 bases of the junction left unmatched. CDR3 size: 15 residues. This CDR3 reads CASSRTGADNYGYTF. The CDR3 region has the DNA TGTGCCAGCAGCCGAACAGGGGCGGATAACTATGGCTACACCTTC.

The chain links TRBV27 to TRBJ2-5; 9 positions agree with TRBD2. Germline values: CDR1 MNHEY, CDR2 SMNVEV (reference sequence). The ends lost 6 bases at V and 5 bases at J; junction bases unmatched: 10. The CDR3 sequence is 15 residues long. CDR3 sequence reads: CASSPLAGGGETQYF. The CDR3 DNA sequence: TGTGCCAGCAGCCCACTAGCGGGTGGGGGTGAGACCCAGTACTTC.

CDR3 sequence: CASSSLPRGKLGALHF. CDR3 coding DNA: TGTGCCAGCAGTTCCCTACCGCGGGGCAAACTAGGGGCCCTCCACTTT. The rearrangement joins TRBV28 to TRBJ1-6; tentative D call: TRBD1 (5 bases). The V end was cut by 4 bases, the J end by 14 bases, with 24 bases between. The CDR3 has 16 residues. The germline V gene has CDR1 MDHEN and CDR2 SYDVKM.

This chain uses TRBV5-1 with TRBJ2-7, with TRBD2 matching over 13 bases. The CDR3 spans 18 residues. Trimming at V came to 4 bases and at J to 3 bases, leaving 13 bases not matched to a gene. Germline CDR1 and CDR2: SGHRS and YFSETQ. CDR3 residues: CASSPGLAGPLPLYEQYF. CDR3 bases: TGCGCCAGCAGCCCGGGACTAGCGGGGCCTTTACCGCTCTACGAGCAGTACTTC.

Here the CDR3 DNA reads TGTGCCAGCAGCTTACAGGGGGATGGCAATCAGCCCCAGCATTTT. Translating it yields CASSLQGDGNQPQHF. The chain recombines TRBV7-2 with TRBJ1-5; 7 nucleotides agree with TRBD1. Germline V gene data show CDR1 as SGHTA and CDR2 as FQGNSA. J was trimmed by 2 bases and V by 2 bases; bases with no gene match: 3. CDR3 length equals 15 residues.

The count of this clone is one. The CDR3 loop is CAIGAGGPGNEQFF. The CDR3 bases are TGTGCCATCGGGGCGGGGGGGCCGGGAAATGAGCAGTTCTTC. This chain joins TRBV10-3 and TRBJ2-1, with TRBD2 matching 9 bases. This CDR3 has 14 amino acids. Germline-derived CDR1 and CDR2 are ENHRY and SYGVKD. Germline trimming cut 8 bases from V and 7 bases from J; bases unmatched to any gene: 9.

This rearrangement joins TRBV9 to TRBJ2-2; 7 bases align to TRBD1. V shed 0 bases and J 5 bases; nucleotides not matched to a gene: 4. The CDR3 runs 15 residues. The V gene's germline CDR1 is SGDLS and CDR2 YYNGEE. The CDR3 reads CASSVEGRGTGELFF. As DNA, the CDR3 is TGTGCCAGCAGCGTAGAGGGCAGGGGGACCGGGGAGCTGTTTTTT. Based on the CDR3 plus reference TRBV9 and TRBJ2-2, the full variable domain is DSGVTQTPKHLITATGQRVTLRCSPRSGDLSVYWYQQSLDQGLQFLIQYYNGEERAKGNILERFSAQQFPDLHSELNLSSLELGDSALYFCASSVEGRGTGELFFGEGSRLTVL.

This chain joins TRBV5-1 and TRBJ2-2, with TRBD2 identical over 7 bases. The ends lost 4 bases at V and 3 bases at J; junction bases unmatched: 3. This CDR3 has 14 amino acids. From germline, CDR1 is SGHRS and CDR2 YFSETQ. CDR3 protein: CASSKGRDTGELFF. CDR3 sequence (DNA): TGCGCCAGCAGCAAAGGGAGGGACACCGGGGAGCTGTTTTTT.